This T cell receptor beta chain was recovered during a study of tumor and adjacent non-tumor tissue in lung cancer. The germline CDR1 and CDR2 sequences are SQVTM and ANQGSEA. The CDR3 is made up of 18 amino acids. About this clonotype: Its ends do not fully match the called genes, so a read error is possible.

RNA was extracted from bulk tissue without any cell sorting. Newly diagnosed lung cancer patients had thoracic surgery in China, August–late 2014, without prior chemotherapy. Three rounds of nested PCR, following a modified ARM-PCR protocol, produced the TCRbeta library. One entry per CDR3 protein, called by TCRdb with MiXCR from the multiplex PCR reads. The sample lists some 120,000 distinct CDR3 sequences; 66% were seen once. Sequencing used lung tumor tissue. V and J are TRBV29-1 and TRBJ2-1; 10 bases agree with TRBD2. This TCR derives from a man under 40 with non-small cell lung cancer. The CDR3: CGVRGSSGRDLSYNEQFF. The CDR3 DNA reads as TGCGGCGTCAGGGGTAGCAGCGGGAGGGACCTCTCCTACAATGAGCAGTTCTTC.